These T cell receptor beta chains were read from a single sample in a study of tumor-infiltrating lymphocytes in primary liver carcinoma. Via MiXCR, TCRdb re-called the multiplex PCR reads, giving one row per CDR3 protein. The sample lists fewer than 350,000 distinct CDR3 sequences; 65% were seen once. The material sequenced was peripheral blood. Source of these receptors: a man aged 40-50 years with primary liver carcinoma and hepatitis B virus infection. Each CDR3 is given with its conserved first and last residue. A D gene is named only where the DNA matches it firmly. Clone size is not always given. Where it is, it says once, few, many or a class for expanded clones.

V	D	size	J	DNA	CDR3
TRBV2	NA	NA	TRBJ2-3	TGTGCCAGCAGTGAAGCGCGGGCAAGGCAGTATTTT	CASSEARARQYF
TRBV11-2	NA	NA	TRBJ1-2	TGTGCCGGCAGCTTAAGGGAGTATGGCTACACCTTC	CAGSLREYGYTF
TRBV12-3/TRBV12-4	NA	NA	TRBJ2-5	TGTACCAGAGGGCAAATCGAGGCACGAGGGGAGACCCAGTACTTC	CTRGQIEARGETQYF
TRBV5-6	TRBD2	many	TRBJ2-5	TGTGCCAGCAGCCCGACTAGCGGACACCAAGAGACCCAGTACTTC	CASSPTSGHQETQYF
TRBV11-3	NA	NA	TRBJ2-1	TGTGCCAGCAACTTAGGGGGAGGACAAGGGTACAATGAGCAGTTCTTC	CASNLGGGQGYNEQFF
TRBV11-2	NA	NA	TRBJ1-5	TGTGCCAGCAGCTCCGGGATAGGGAAAAATCAGCCCCAACATTTT	CASSSGIGKNQPQHF
TRBV6-1	NA	many	TRBJ1-4	TGTGCCAGCAAGCCGCGGGGACCGGTTGAAAAACTGTTTTTT	CASKPRGPVEKLFF
TRBV15	NA	NA	TRBJ2-5	TGTGCCACCAGCAACAGTCTCCAAGAGACCCAGTACTTC	CATSNSLQETQYF
TRBV30	TRBD1	few	TRBJ2-5	TGTGCCTGGAGTGGACAGGGGGCGCAGACCCAGTACTTC	CAWSGQGAQTQYF
TRBV4-3	NA	NA	TRBJ2-2	TGCGTCAGCAGCCCAAGTGGTGCCGGGGAGCTGTTTTTT	CVSSPSGAGELFF
TRBV20-1	TRBD1	NA	TRBJ2-7	TGCAGTGGAGAAGACAGGGGAGGAGGTGTCTACGAGCAGTACTTC	CSGEDRGGGVYEQYF
TRBV12-3/TRBV12-4	NA	many	TRBJ2-7	TGTGCCAGCAGTTTAGCTACAGGTCGATACGAGCAGTACTTC	CASSLATGRYEQYF
TRBV11-2	TRBD2	once	TRBJ2-1	TGTTCCAGCACCCTACTAGCGGGAGGTCCCAACGAGCTGTTCTTC	CSSTLLAGGPNELFF
TRBV5-1	NA	NA	TRBJ2-7	TGCGCCAGCAGCCTATTTGAGGGGGGTTTCTCCTACGAGCAGTACTTC	CASSLFEGGFSYEQYF
TRBV5-1	NA	NA	TRBJ1-5	TGCGCCAGCAGCATGACCGTAGGGGGTCAGCCCCAGCATTTT	CASSMTVGGQPQHF
TRBV5-1	TRBD1	few	TRBJ2-5	TGCGCCAGCAGCTTCGGGGGACAGGGCCAAGAGACCCAGTACTTC	CASSFGGQGQETQYF
TRBV29-1	TRBD2	many	TRBJ2-1	TGCAGCGCCATCCTAGCGGGAGGTGGGAATGAGCAGTTCTTC	CSAILAGGGNEQFF
TRBV4-1	NA	few	TRBJ1-1	TGCGCCAGCAGCCTAGAAACACAGGGAAACACTGAAGCTTTCTTT	CASSLETQGNTEAFF
TRBV28	TRBD1	NA	TRBJ2-7	TGTGCCAGCAGTTTAAGGGGACAGGAGTCCTACGAGCAGTACTTC	CASSLRGQESYEQYF
TRBV6-2/TRBV6-3	TRBD1	many	TRBJ2-5	TGTGCCAGCAGTTACCCCAGACAGGGAAAAGAGACCCAGTACTTC	CASSYPRQGKETQYF
TRBV11-2	NA	NA	TRBJ1-1	TGTGCCAGCAGCTTAGCGGCCGCTCCGAACACTAAAGCTTTCTTT	CASSLAAAPNTKAFF
TRBV5-4	TRBD2	NA	TRBJ2-1	TGTGCCAGCACCGCGGGGGGCGATAGCTCCTTCAATGAGCAGTTCTTC	CASTAGGDSSFNEQFF
TRBV14	NA	many	TRBJ2-1	TGTGCCAGCAGCCACGGCCCTGAGCAGTTCTTC	CASSHGPEQFF
TRBV6-2/TRBV6-3	NA	few	TRBJ2-5	TGTGCCAGCAGTTACGCCCAGAGAGAGACCCATTACTTC	CASSYAQRETHYF
TRBV11-3	NA	many	TRBJ2-3	TGTGCCAGCAGCCCCGGGACCTTGAGAAGCGGCACAGATACGCAGTATTTT	CASSPGTLRSGTDTQYF